Listed below are T cell receptor beta chains from one sample, sequenced in a study of shared clonotypes between healthy human individuals. Sequencing was performed with immunoSEQ multiplex PCR; in TCRdb, only in-frame clones are kept and a portion is missing. The sample shows around 980,000 clones, 78% of them seen only once. Sequencing was carried out using memory CD4+ T cells from PBMCs. The receptor source for this set is a man aged 18 to 30 in good health. Some clones in this sample may be carry-over from other donors' samples. CDR3s include the opening cysteine and the closing phenylalanine or tryptophan. Fields, in order: V gene, clone size, D gene, J gene, CDR3 protein, CDR3 DNA. D genes are given only for firm matches. A row's size may be missing; if present it is once, few, many or a size class.

V: TRBV5-5; size: -; D: TRBD1; J: TRBJ2-5; CDR3: CASSWGQEETQYF; DNA: TGTGCCAGCAGCTGGGGACAGGAAGAGACCCAGTACTTC
V: TRBV15; size: -; D: -; J: TRBJ2-1; CDR3: CATSSSERDEQFF; DNA: TGTGCCACCAGCAGCAGCGAGCGGGATGAGCAGTTCTTC
V: TRBV5-5; size: -; D: TRBD2; J: TRBJ2-3; CDR3: CASSRLAGVTDTQYF; DNA: TGTGCCAGCAGCCGTTTAGCGGGAGTAACAGATACGCAGTATTTT
V: TRBV7-2; size: many; D: -; J: TRBJ2-7; CDR3: CASSLDTVYEQYF; DNA: TGTGCCAGCAGCTTAGACACTGTCTACGAGCAGTACTTC
V: TRBV29-1; size: -; D: -; J: TRBJ1-1; CDR3: CSVEKRVGQGDTEAFF; DNA: TGCAGCGTTGAAAAGCGTGTGGGGCAGGGTGACACTGAAGCTTTCTTT
V: TRBV4-3; size: -; D: -; J: TRBJ2-1; CDR3: CASSQTAGREQFF; DNA: TGCGCCAGCAGCCAGACGGCAGGGAGAGAGCAGTTCTTC
V: TRBV7-8; size: -; D: -; J: TRBJ1-2; CDR3: CASSLGTERGGYTF; DNA: TGTGCCAGCAGCTTGGGAACGGAACGGGGTGGCTACACCTTC
V: TRBV7-3; size: -; D: -; J: TRBJ2-7; CDR3: CASSLSPGSEQYF; DNA: TGTGCCAGCAGCTTAAGTCCGGGGTCTGAGCAGTACTTC
V: TRBV28; size: -; D: -; J: TRBJ1-2; CDR3: CASSVPRGHYGYTF; DNA: TGTGCCAGCAGTGTACCCCGCGGTCACTATGGCTACACCTTC
V: TRBV4-2; size: -; D: TRBD1; J: TRBJ2-1; CDR3: CASSHSLDRGGDNEQFF; DNA: TGTGCCAGCAGCCATTCTCTCGACAGGGGAGGTGATAATGAGCAGTTCTTC
V: TRBV4-2; size: few; D: -; J: TRBJ1-3; CDR3: CASSPRDGDTIYF; DNA: TGTGCCAGCAGCCCAAGGGACGGGGACACCATATATTTT
V: TRBV30; size: -; D: TRBD1; J: TRBJ2-2; CDR3: CAWNSFDRGRTTGELFF; DNA: TGTGCCTGGAATTCCTTTGACAGGGGGCGGACCACCGGGGAGCTGTTTTTT
V: TRBV21-1; size: -; D: -; J: TRBJ2-7; CDR3: CASSKVGRLGYEQYF; DNA: TGTGCCAGCAGCAAAGTAGGCAGGCTAGGCTACGAGCAGTACTTC
V: TRBV28; size: few; D: -; J: TRBJ1-5; CDR3: CASSTGHYQPQHF; DNA: TGTGCCAGCAGTACGGGACACTATCAGCCCCAGCATTTT
V: TRBV29-1; size: few; D: -; J: TRBJ1-4; CDR3: CSAREGDTFF; DNA: TGCAGCGCCCGAGAGGGAGATACGTTTTTT
V: TRBV5-1; size: -; D: -; J: TRBJ2-7; CDR3: CASSLEGGPHEQYF; DNA: TGCGCCAGCAGCTTGGAAGGGGGACCCCACGAGCAGTACTTC
V: TRBV18; size: -; D: TRBD1; J: TRBJ1-1; CDR3: CASSPTTLGQGAASVTEAFF; DNA: TGTGCCAGCTCACCAACGACCCTCGGACAGGGGGCCGCTTCTGTCACTGAAGCTTTCTTT
V: TRBV28; size: -; D: -; J: TRBJ2-1; CDR3: CASSSWGQSNNEQFF; DNA: TGTGCCAGCAGTTCCTGGGGGCAGTCCAACAACGAGCAGTTCTTC
V: TRBV28; size: -; D: TRBD1; J: TRBJ2-7; CDR3: CASNSQGAIHEQYF; DNA: TGTGCCAGCAACTCACAGGGGGCGATCCACGAGCAGTACTTC
V: TRBV5-1; size: -; D: -; J: TRBJ2-3; CDR3: CASSLGYTSTDTQYF; DNA: TGCGCCAGCAGCTTGGGTTATACAAGCACAGATACGCAGTATTTT
V: TRBV4-2; size: -; D: -; J: TRBJ1-4; CDR3: CASSQVSRNEKLFF; DNA: TGTGCCAGCAGCCAAGTAAGCAGAAATGAAAAACTGTTTTTT
V: TRBV10-3; size: -; D: TRBD1; J: TRBJ1-1; CDR3: CAIRKQGADTEAFF; DNA: TGTGCCATCAGGAAACAGGGGGCTGACACTGAAGCTTTCTTT
V: TRBV7-6; size: once; D: -; J: TRBJ1-1; CDR3: CASSEGYLNTEAFF; DNA: TGTGCCAGCAGCGAAGGATACTTGAACACTGAAGCTTTCTTT
V: TRBV6-5; size: -; D: TRBD1; J: TRBJ1-3; CDR3: CASSSDRGVDGNTIYF; DNA: TGTGCCAGCAGTTCGGACAGGGGGGTTGACGGAAACACCATATATTTT
V: TRBV7-9; size: -; D: -; J: TRBJ1-1; CDR3: CASSLVLANTEAFF; DNA: TGTGCCAGCAGCTTAGTACTCGCCAACACTGAAGCTTTCTTT
V: TRBV6-1; size: -; D: -; J: TRBJ2-7; CDR3: CASSEDKSGRWNSVQYF; DNA: TGTGCCAGCAGTGAAGATAAGTCGGGACGGTGGAACAGTGTGCAGTACTTC
V: TRBV6-1; size: -; D: -; J: TRBJ1-2; CDR3: CASSVRSPGDRYGYTF; DNA: TGTGCCAGCAGTGTAAGGTCCCCAGGGGATAGGTATGGCTACACCTTC
V: TRBV19; size: -; D: -; J: TRBJ1-4; CDR3: CASIDGPNEKLFF; DNA: TGTGCCAGTATTGATGGGCCCAATGAAAAACTGTTTTTT
V: TRBV10-3; size: -; D: -; J: TRBJ2-7; CDR3: CAISEKTAEQYF; DNA: TGTGCCATCAGTGAAAAAACGGCCGAGCAGTACTTC
V: TRBV28; size: -; D: -; J: TRBJ1-5; CDR3: CASSLHGSGEQPQHF; DNA: TGTGCCAGCAGTTTACACGGCTCGGGGGAACAGCCCCAGCATTTT
V: TRBV28; size: -; D: -; J: TRBJ1-2; CDR3: CASTPAGGEGYTF; DNA: TGTGCCAGCACCCCTGCGGGGGGCGAGGGCTACACCTTC
V: TRBV6-5; size: -; D: -; J: TRBJ2-7; CDR3: CASSKNLDTLGEQYF; DNA: TGTGCCAGCAGTAAAAACTTGGACACACTGGGGGAGCAGTACTTC
V: TRBV28; size: -; D: -; J: TRBJ2-1; CDR3: CASTRRLGEQFF; DNA: TGTGCCAGCACACGTCGGCTGGGAGAGCAGTTCTTC
V: TRBV7-9; size: -; D: TRBD1; J: TRBJ1-2; CDR3: CASSLLTGAYGYTF; DNA: TGTGCCAGCAGCTTACTGACAGGGGCCTATGGCTACACCTTC
V: TRBV13; size: -; D: -; J: TRBJ1-2; CDR3: CASSIQRQHGYTF; DNA: TGTGCCAGCAGCATCCAAAGACAGCATGGCTACACCTTC
V: TRBV5-4; size: -; D: -; J: TRBJ1-2; CDR3: CASSLVAGSYGYTF; DNA: TGTGCCAGCAGCTTGGTCGCAGGGTCCTATGGCTACACCTTC
V: TRBV5-1; size: -; D: -; J: TRBJ2-3; CDR3: CASSFTTDTQYF; DNA: TGCGCCAGCAGCTTCACTACAGATACGCAGTATTTT
V: TRBV2; size: few; D: -; J: TRBJ1-3; CDR3: CASSPHDGTPGNTIYF; DNA: TGTGCCAGCAGTCCGCACGACGGGACGCCGGGAAACACCATATATTTT
V: TRBV10-3; size: -; D: -; J: TRBJ2-1; CDR3: CAISDNLGSYNEQFF; DNA: TGTGCCATCAGTGACAACTTGGGCTCCTACAATGAGCAGTTCTTC
V: TRBV9; size: -; D: -; J: TRBJ2-1; CDR3: CASSEGLTSYNEQFF; DNA: TGTGCCAGCAGCGAGGGACTCACCTCCTACAATGAGCAGTTCTTC
V: TRBV18; size: many; D: -; J: TRBJ1-2; CDR3: CASSPYGAEGYTF; DNA: TGTGCCAGCTCACCTTATGGGGCTGAGGGCTACACCTTC
V: TRBV12-5; size: -; D: -; J: TRBJ2-1; CDR3: CASGWGYNEQFF; DNA: TGTGCTAGTGGTTGGGGTTACAATGAGCAGTTCTTC
V: TRBV5-4; size: -; D: -; J: TRBJ2-4; CDR3: CASSLAGSRRDIQYF; DNA: TGTGCCAGCAGCTTGGCCGGCAGTAGGAGAGACATTCAGTACTTC
V: TRBV5-1; size: -; D: TRBD2; J: TRBJ2-1; CDR3: CASSLGLAGADEQFF; DNA: TGCGCCAGCAGCTTGGGGCTAGCGGGAGCTGATGAGCAGTTCTTC
V: TRBV5-4; size: -; D: -; J: TRBJ1-3; CDR3: CASSLVAGRGGNTIYF; DNA: TGTGCCAGCAGCTTGGTGGCAGGCAGGGGCGGAAACACCATATATTTT
V: TRBV28; size: -; D: -; J: TRBJ1-1; CDR3: CVSGRLNTEAFF; DNA: TGTGTCAGTGGGCGATTGAACACTGAAGCTTTCTTT
V: TRBV5-1; size: -; D: TRBD2; J: TRBJ2-3; CDR3: CASSVIAGGATDTQYF; DNA: TGCGCCAGCAGCGTGATAGCGGGAGGGGCCACAGATACGCAGTATTTT
V: TRBV7-8; size: -; D: -; J: TRBJ1-5; CDR3: CASSLARQYNQPQHF; DNA: TGTGCCAGCAGCTTAGCTCGGCAGTACAATCAGCCCCAGCATTTT
V: TRBV25-1; size: -; D: -; J: TRBJ1-1; CDR3: CASSEYDTEAFF; DNA: TGTGCCAGCAGTGAATACGACACTGAAGCTTTCTTT
V: TRBV20-1; size: -; D: -; J: TRBJ2-1; CDR3: CSVPDELGQFF; DNA: TGCAGTGTACCCGATGAACTGGGGCAGTTCTTC
V: TRBV5-1; size: -; D: -; J: TRBJ2-6; CDR3: CASSSGSGANVLTF; DNA: TGCGCCAGCAGCTCCGGATCTGGGGCCAACGTCCTGACTTTC